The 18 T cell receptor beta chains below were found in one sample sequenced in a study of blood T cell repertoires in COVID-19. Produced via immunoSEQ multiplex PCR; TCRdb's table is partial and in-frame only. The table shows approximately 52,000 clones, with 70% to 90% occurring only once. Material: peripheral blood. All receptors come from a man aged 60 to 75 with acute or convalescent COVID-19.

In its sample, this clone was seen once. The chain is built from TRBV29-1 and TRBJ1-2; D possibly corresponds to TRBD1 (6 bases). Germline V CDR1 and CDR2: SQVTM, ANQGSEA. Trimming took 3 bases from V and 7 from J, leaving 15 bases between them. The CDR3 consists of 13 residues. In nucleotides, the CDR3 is TGCAGCGTTGAGGGTGGGACAAATGGTGGCTACACCTTC. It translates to CSVEGGTNGGYTF.

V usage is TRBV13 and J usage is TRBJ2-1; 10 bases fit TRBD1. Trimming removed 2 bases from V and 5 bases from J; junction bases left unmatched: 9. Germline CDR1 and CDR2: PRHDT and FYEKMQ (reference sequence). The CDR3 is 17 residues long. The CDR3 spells CASSLQPWGQGNNEQFF. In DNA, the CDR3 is TGTGCCAGCAGCTTACAACCCTGGGGACAGGGGAACAATGAGCAGTTCTTC.

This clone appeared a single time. CDR3 region: CASSRTSGISYNEQFF. CDR3 nucleotides: TGTGCCAGCAGCCGGACTAGCGGTATCTCCTACAATGAGCAGTTCTTC. This chain uses TRBV5-5 with TRBJ2-1, with 10 bases identical to TRBD2. The CDR3 is 16 amino acids. Germline CDR1 SGHKS, CDR2 YYEKEE (reference sequence). V shed 4 bases and J 0 bases; nucleotides not matched to a gene: 4.

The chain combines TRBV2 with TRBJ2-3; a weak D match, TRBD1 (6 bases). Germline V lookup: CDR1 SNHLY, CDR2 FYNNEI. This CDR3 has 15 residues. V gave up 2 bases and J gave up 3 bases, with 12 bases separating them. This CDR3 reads CASSEQGKMTDTQYF. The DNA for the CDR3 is TGTGCCAGCAGTGAACAGGGGAAAATGACAGATACGCAGTATTTT.

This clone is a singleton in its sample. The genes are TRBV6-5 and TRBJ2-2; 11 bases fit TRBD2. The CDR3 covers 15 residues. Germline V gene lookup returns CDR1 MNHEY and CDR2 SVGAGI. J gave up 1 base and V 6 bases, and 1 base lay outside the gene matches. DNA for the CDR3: TGTGCCAGCAGGGGACTAGCGGTGAACACCGGGGAGCTGTTTTTT. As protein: CASRGLAVNTGELFF.

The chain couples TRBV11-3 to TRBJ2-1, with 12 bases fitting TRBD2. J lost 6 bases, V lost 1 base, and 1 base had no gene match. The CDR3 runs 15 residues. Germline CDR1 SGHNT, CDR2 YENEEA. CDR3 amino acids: CASSLASGRANEQFF. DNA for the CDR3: TGTGCCAGCAGCTTAGCTAGCGGGAGGGCCAATGAGCAGTTCTTC.

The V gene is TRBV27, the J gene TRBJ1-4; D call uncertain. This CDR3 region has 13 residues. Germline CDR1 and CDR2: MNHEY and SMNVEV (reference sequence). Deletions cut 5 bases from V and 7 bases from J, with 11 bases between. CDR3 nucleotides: TGTGCCAGCAGTCTCCGGGGTTCTGAAAAACTGTTTTTT. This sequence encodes CASSLRGSEKLFF.

In nucleotides, the CDR3 is TGTGCCAGCAGTTCCCGGACTAGCGGGAACTCCTACAATGAGCAGTTCTTC. Translated: CASSSRTSGNSYNEQFF. V and J are TRBV28 and TRBJ2-1; 12 positions match TRBD2. The CDR3 has 17 amino acids. J gave up 0 bases and V 4 bases, and 4 bases lay outside the gene matches. Germline V lookup: CDR1 MDHEN, CDR2 SYDVKM.

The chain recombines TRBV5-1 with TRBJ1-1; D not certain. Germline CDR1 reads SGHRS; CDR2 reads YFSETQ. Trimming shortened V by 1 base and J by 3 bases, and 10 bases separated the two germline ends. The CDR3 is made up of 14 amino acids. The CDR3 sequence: CASSLREPYTEAFF. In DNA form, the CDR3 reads TGCGCCAGCAGCTTGAGGGAGCCGTACACTGAAGCTTTCTTT.

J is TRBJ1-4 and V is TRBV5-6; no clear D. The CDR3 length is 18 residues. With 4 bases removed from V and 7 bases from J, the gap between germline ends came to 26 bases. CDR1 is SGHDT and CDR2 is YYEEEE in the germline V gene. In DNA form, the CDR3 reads TGTGCCAGCAGCCCGACGAGCAGACGGTCTCTTCCGGGTGAAAAACTGTTTTTT. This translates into CASSPTSRRSLPGEKLFF.

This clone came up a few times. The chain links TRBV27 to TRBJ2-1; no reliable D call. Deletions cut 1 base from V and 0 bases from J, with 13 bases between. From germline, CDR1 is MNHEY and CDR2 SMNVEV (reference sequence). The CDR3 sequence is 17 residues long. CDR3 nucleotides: TGTGCCAGCAGTTTATGGGCGCCCGAGAGCTCCTACAATGAGCAGTTCTTC. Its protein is CASSLWAPESSYNEQFF.

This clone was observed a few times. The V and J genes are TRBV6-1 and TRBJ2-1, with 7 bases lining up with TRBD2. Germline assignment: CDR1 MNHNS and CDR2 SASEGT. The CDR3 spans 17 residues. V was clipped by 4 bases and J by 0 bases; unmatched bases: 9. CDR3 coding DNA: TGTGCCAGCAGTGGCCTAGCGGTACCCAGCTCCTACAATGAGCAGTTCTTC. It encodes CASSGLAVPSSYNEQFF.

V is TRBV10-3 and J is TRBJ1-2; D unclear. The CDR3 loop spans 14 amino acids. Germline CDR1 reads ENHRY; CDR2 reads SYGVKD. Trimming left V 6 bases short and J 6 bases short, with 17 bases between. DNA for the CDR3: TGTGCCATCAGCCTCCTTGAGGGCCTGGATGGCTACACCTTC. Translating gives CAISLLEGLDGYTF.

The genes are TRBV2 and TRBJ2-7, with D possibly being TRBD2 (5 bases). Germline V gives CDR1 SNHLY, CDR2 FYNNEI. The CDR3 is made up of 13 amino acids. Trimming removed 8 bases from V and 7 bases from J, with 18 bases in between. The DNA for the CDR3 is TGTGCCAGCTCGGGGTCAGGTTGGAGGGAGCAGTACTTC. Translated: CASSGSGWREQYF.

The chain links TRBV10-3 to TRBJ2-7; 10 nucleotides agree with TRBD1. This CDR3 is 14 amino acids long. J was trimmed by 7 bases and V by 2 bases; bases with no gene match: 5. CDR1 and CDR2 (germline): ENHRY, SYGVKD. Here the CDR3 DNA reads TGTGCCATCAGTGAGATGGGACAGGGGCTAGAGCAGTACTTC. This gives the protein CAISEMGQGLEQYF.

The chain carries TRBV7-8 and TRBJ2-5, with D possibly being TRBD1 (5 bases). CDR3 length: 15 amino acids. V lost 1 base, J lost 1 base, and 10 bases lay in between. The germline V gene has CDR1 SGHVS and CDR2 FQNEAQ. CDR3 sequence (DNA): TGTGCCAGCAGCTTAGGTCCGACAGCCCAAGAGACCCAGTACTTC. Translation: CASSLGPTAQETQYF.

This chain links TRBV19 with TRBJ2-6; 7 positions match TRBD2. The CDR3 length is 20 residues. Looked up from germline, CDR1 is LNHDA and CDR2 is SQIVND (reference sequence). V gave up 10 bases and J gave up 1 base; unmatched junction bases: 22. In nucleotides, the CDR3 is TGTGCCATACCACCACCGGGCGGGGGAGGCCCCCTTTCTGGGGCCAACGTCCTGACTTTC. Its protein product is CAIPPPGGGGPLSGANVLTF.

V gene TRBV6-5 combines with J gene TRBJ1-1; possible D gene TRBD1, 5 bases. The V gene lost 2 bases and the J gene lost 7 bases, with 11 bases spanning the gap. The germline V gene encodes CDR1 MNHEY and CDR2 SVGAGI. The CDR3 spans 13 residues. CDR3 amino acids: CASSYRSGGEAFF. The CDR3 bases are TGTGCCAGCAGTTACAGGTCCGGGGGTGAAGCTTTCTTT.